A single sample gave rise to the 31 T cell receptor beta chains below, sequenced in a study of T-cell memory formation after mild COVID-19. From the 5' RACE reads, TCRdb called clonotypes with MiXCR, one entry per CDR3 protein. This sample has roughly 86,000 distinct CDR3 sequences, with about 15% found just once. The sequenced sample consisted of PBMCs or a T cell subset sorted from them (not recorded which). These receptors were collected from a man aged 18 to 29 who had mild COVID-19 (a few samples of this study predate the infection). Cell type and time point are not known.

By sample share, this clonotype is medium-sized (0.01 to 0.1%). The V and J genes are TRBV29-1 and TRBJ1-3; D remains unclear. The CDR3 is 13 residues long. V lost 2 bases and J lost 0, with 5 bases in between. The germline V gene has CDR1 SQVTM and CDR2 ANQGSEA. CDR3 DNA sequence: TGCAGCGTTGAACCAGGCTCTGGAAACACCATATATTTT. It translates to CSVEPGSGNTIYF.

The chain employs TRBV15 and TRBJ2-1, with D tentatively TRBD2 (6 bases). Trimming cost V 1 base and J 8 bases, with 12 bases left between them. There are 14 residues in the CDR3. In germline, CDR1 is LNHNV, CDR2 YYDKDF (reference sequence). This chain's CDR3 is CATSRGGGYDEQFF. CDR3 sequence (DNA): TGTGCCACCAGCAGAGGCGGAGGGTACGATGAGCAGTTCTTC.

This clonotype was seen only a few times. This chain connects TRBV7-9 to TRBJ2-7; TRBD1 or TRBD2 may be the D gene (6 bases each). CDR1 is SEHNR and CDR2 is FQNEAQ in the germline V gene (reference sequence). V was cut by 5 bases and J by 2 bases, with 16 bases left in between. CDR3 length: 15 amino acids. The CDR3: CASSPMGGRTYEQYF. In nucleotides, the CDR3 is TGTGCCAGCAGCCCTATGGGGGGCCGCACCTACGAGCAGTACTTC. Combining the CDR3 with reference TRBV7-9 and TRBJ2-7 gives the whole variable domain DTGVSQNPRHKITKRGQNVTFRCDPISEHNRLYWYRQTLGQGPEFLTYFQNEAQLEKSRLLSDRFSAERPKGSFSTLEIQRTEQGDSAMYLCASSPMGGRTYEQYFGPGTRLTVT.

For the CDR3, the DNA is TGTGCCACCAGCGCCGCAGCCACAGATACGCAGTATTTT. Translated, it gives CATSAAATDTQYF. The chain links TRBV15 to TRBJ2-3; no reliable D call. This CDR3 has 13 residues. V gave up 5 bases and J gave up 2 bases, with 8 bases separating them. The V gene's germline CDR1 is LNHNV and CDR2 YYDKDF (reference sequence).

The chain couples TRBV6-6 to TRBJ2-7; D is undetermined. Germline CDR1 and CDR2: MNHNY and SVGAGI (reference sequence). Trimming pared 5 bases from V and 11 bases from J, leaving 22 bases between. The CDR3 runs 14 residues. The CDR3 reads CASSESRTGQEKYV. The CDR3 DNA reads as TGTGCCAGCAGTGAATCTCGTACGGGTCAAGAGAAGTACGTC.

This rearrangement joins TRBV11-2 to TRBJ1-6, with no clear D. This CDR3 spans 13 amino acids. Germline CDR1 is SGHAT and CDR2 is FQNNGV. V was clipped by 5 bases and J by 7 bases, with 9 bases between them. Here the CDR3 reads CASSVDLNSPLHF. The CDR3 DNA reads TGTGCCAGCAGCGTGGACTTAAATTCACCCCTCCACTTT.

CDR3 sequence: CATTCGGGPRPYNEQFF. DNA of the CDR3: TGTGCCACCACCTGTGGCGGGGGGCCCCGGCCCTACAATGAGCAGTTCTTC. The rearrangement joins TRBV24-1 to TRBJ2-1, with 8 nucleotides matching TRBD2. The V segment lost 8 bases and the J segment 2 bases; nucleotides outside the gene matches: 13. Germline CDR1 is KGHDR and CDR2 is SFDVKD. The CDR3 extends over 17 amino acids.

This clonotype came up a few times. This sequence joins TRBV5-6 and TRBJ1-1; TRBD1 agrees at 8 bases. The V segment lost 2 bases and the J segment 7 bases; nucleotides outside the gene matches: 1. Germline V gives CDR1 SGHDT, CDR2 YYEEEE. The CDR3 contains 12 residues. This chain's CDR3 is CASSFDRGEAFF. DNA for the CDR3: TGTGCCAGCAGCTTCGACAGGGGTGAAGCTTTCTTT. Looking up the rest from reference TRBV5-6 and TRBJ1-1 gives the full variable domain: DAGVTQSPTHLIKTRGQQVTLRCSPKSGHDTVSWYQQALGQGPQFIFQYYEEEERQRGNFPDRFSGHQFPNYSSELNVNALLLGDSALYLCASSFDRGEAFFGQGTRLTVV.

This clonotype was counted only a few times. The V gene is TRBV6-2 or TRBV6-3, the J gene TRBJ2-1; D is perhaps TRBD2 (5 bases). The CDR3 extends over 15 amino acids. V was cut by 2 bases and J by 2 bases, with 10 bases left in between. Germline-derived CDR1 and CDR2 are MNHEY and SVGEGT. The chain's CDR3 is CASSYPEVAYNEQFF. CDR3 nucleotides: TGTGCCAGCAGTTACCCGGAGGTGGCCTACAATGAGCAGTTCTTC.

The chain recombines TRBV29-1 with TRBJ2-5; TRBD2 matches at 7 bases. Germline V gene lookup returns CDR1 SQVTM and CDR2 ANQGSEA. CDR3 length equals 14 residues. Germline trimming cut 2 bases from V and 5 bases from J; bases unmatched to any gene: 8. This CDR3 is CSVEFRGGGETQYF. CDR3 coding DNA: TGCAGCGTTGAATTCCGCGGGGGAGGGGAGACCCAGTACTTC.

This clonotype occurred a few times. The chain employs TRBV6-5 and TRBJ2-5, with 10 nucleotides matching TRBD2. The length of the CDR3 is 15 residues. Germline CDR1 MNHEY, CDR2 SVGAGI. V was clipped by 6 bases and J by 2 bases; unmatched bases: 6. CDR3 region: CASRASGGLQETQYF. CDR3 sequence (DNA): TGTGCCAGCAGAGCTAGCGGGGGACTTCAAGAGACCCAGTACTTC.

The rearrangement joins TRBV27 to TRBJ2-3; D is undetermined. V was cut by 4 bases and J by 9 bases, with 5 bases left in between. Germline V lookup: CDR1 MNHEY, CDR2 SMNVEV (reference sequence). The CDR3 totals 10 residues. CDR3 residues: CASSSLTQYF. The CDR3 DNA sequence: TGTGCCAGCAGTTCGTTGACGCAGTATTTT.

For the CDR3, the DNA is TGCGCCAGCAGCTTGGTGGAGGGGTGGGAAGAGACCCAGTACTTC. Amino acids: CASSLVEGWEETQYF. The genes are TRBV5-1 and TRBJ2-5, with D possibly being TRBD2 (6 bases). Germline loops: CDR1 SGHRS, CDR2 YFSETQ. V lost 0 bases, J lost 3 bases, and 12 bases lay in between. This CDR3 has 15 residues.

This clonotype was counted ten times or more. The CDR3, as DNA: TGTGCCAGCACTCTGACAGGGGGAAACACTGAAGCTTTCTTT. Its protein is CASTLTGGNTEAFF. V gene TRBV27 combines with J gene TRBJ1-1; 9 bases match TRBD1. The trim removed 7 bases at V and 2 bases at J, leaving 5 bases unmatched. The CDR3 is made up of 14 amino acids. Germline V gene sequence: CDR1 MNHEY, CDR2 SMNVEV (reference sequence).

The rearrangement links TRBV7-9 to TRBJ2-3; the D gene is possibly TRBD1 (6 bases). The V gene's germline CDR1 is SEHNR and CDR2 FQNEAQ (reference sequence). The ends were cut back, 4 bases at V and 5 bases at J, with 10 bases in the middle. The CDR3 has 13 amino acids. This CDR3 reads CASSSPRGDTQYF. CDR3 nucleotides: TGTGCCAGCAGCTCACCCAGGGGAGATACGCAGTATTTT. Based on the CDR3 plus reference TRBV7-9 and TRBJ2-3, the full variable domain is DTGVSQNPRHKITKRGQNVTFRCDPISEHNRLYWYRQTLGQGPEFLTYFQNEAQLEKSRLLSDRFSAERPKGSFSTLEIQRTEQGDSAMYLCASSSPRGDTQYFGPGTRLTVL.

The V and J genes are TRBV29-1 and TRBJ2-3; D perhaps matches TRBD2 (5 bases). The length of the CDR3 is 14 residues. CDR1 is SQVTM and CDR2 is ANQGSEA in the germline V gene. The V gene lost 0 bases and the J gene lost 1 base, with 8 bases spanning the gap. The CDR3 sequence is CSVEDLGGTDTQYF. CDR3 nucleotide sequence: TGCAGCGTTGAAGATCTCGGGGGCACAGATACGCAGTATTTT.

The chain carries TRBV7-9 and TRBJ1-2; D is unresolved. Germline V gene data show CDR1 as SEHNR and CDR2 as FQNEAQ (reference sequence). Trimming stripped 4 bases from V and 0 bases from J, with 15 bases between. CDR3 length: 16 amino acids. CDR3 amino acids: CASSSTMAQPNYGYTF. CDR3 bases: TGTGCCAGCAGCTCAACCATGGCTCAACCTAACTATGGCTACACCTTC.

A few counts support this clonotype. The rearrangement joins TRBV11-2 to TRBJ1-1; the D is unclear. Looked up from germline, CDR1 is SGHAT and CDR2 is FQNNGV. V was cut by 5 bases and J by 0 bases, with 13 bases left in between. This CDR3 has 15 residues. The CDR3 DNA sequence: TGTGCCAGCAGCCCCAGAAGGAACATGAACACTGAAGCTTTCTTT. This translates into CASSPRRNMNTEAFF.

The genes are TRBV20-1 and TRBJ1-2, with 8 bases lining up with TRBD1. The trim removed 0 bases at V and 4 bases at J, leaving 10 bases unmatched. CDR3 length: 16 residues. Germline V gene lookup returns CDR1 DFQATT and CDR2 SNEGSKA (reference sequence). The chain's CDR3 is CSARDFEQGAAYGYTF. The CDR3 DNA reads TGCAGTGCTAGAGATTTCGAGCAGGGGGCGGCCTATGGCTACACCTTC.

This clonotype occurred a few times. The V gene is TRBV7-9, the J gene TRBJ1-2; possibly TRBD1 for D (6 bases). CDR3 length: 14 amino acids. Deletions cut 1 base from V and 8 bases from J, with 14 bases between. The V gene's germline CDR1 is SEHNR and CDR2 FQNEAQ (reference sequence). CDR3 sequence: CASSLDREAVGYTF. The CDR3 DNA reads as TGTGCCAGCAGCTTAGACAGGGAGGCGGTAGGCTACACCTTC.

The chain joins TRBV5-1 to TRBJ2-5; D is perhaps TRBD2 (6 bases). V gave up 0 bases and J gave up 0 bases, with 9 bases separating them. The length of the CDR3 is 15 residues. Germline loops: CDR1 SGHRS, CDR2 YFSETQ. CDR3 amino acids: CASSLEGGNQETQYF. As DNA, the CDR3 is TGCGCCAGCAGCTTGGAGGGCGGGAACCAAGAGACCCAGTACTTC.

This clonotype was picked up many times. This rearrangement joins TRBV7-9 to TRBJ2-1, with 11 bases fitting TRBD2. Germline CDR1 SEHNR, CDR2 FQNEAQ (reference sequence). Trimming took 2 bases from V and 10 from J; bases not matched to a gene: 10. This CDR3 spans 16 amino acids. Here the CDR3 reads CASSLRLAGRFDEQFF. Written as DNA, the CDR3 is TGTGCCAGCAGCTTACGACTAGCGGGGCGCTTCGACGAGCAGTTCTTC.

This clonotype was picked up a small number of times. The chain has TRBV6-2 or TRBV6-3 and TRBJ2-5; no firm D call. CDR1 and CDR2 from the germline V gene are MNHEY and SVGEGT. This CDR3 comprises 14 residues. With 2 bases removed from V and 2 bases from J, the gap between germline ends came to 9 bases. This CDR3 reads CASSYPDLQETQYF. The CDR3 DNA reads TGTGCCAGCAGTTACCCCGACCTACAAGAGACCCAGTACTTC.

The chain recombines TRBV12-3 or TRBV12-4 with TRBJ1-3, with no clear D. This CDR3 region has 15 residues. Trimming left V 4 bases short and J 2 bases short, with 12 bases between. CDR3 sequence reads: CASSSQWGTGNTIYF. The CDR3 DNA follows: TGTGCCAGCAGTTCCCAGTGGGGAACTGGAAACACCATATATTTT.

This chain connects TRBV12-3 or TRBV12-4 to TRBJ2-2, with D hard to call. This CDR3 spans 15 amino acids. V shed 5 bases and J shed 1 base, with 11 bases lying between them. The CDR3 protein is CASSVHIMNTGELFF. The CDR3 coding sequence is TGTGCCAGCAGTGTTCACATAATGAACACCGGGGAGCTGTTTTTT.

This clonotype has only a few counts. The J gene is TRBJ2-7, the V gene TRBV28; D is uncertain. This CDR3 region has 13 residues. Germline lookup yields CDR1 MDHEN and CDR2 SYDVKM. Trimming stripped 2 bases from V and 2 bases from J, with 7 bases between. The DNA of the CDR3 is TGTGCCAGCAGTTTACGGCAGACCTACGAGCAGTACGTC. As protein: CASSLRQTYEQYV.

Relative to its sample, this clonotype is medium-sized (0.01 to 0.1%). The genes are TRBV19 and TRBJ1-1; D remains ambiguous. Looked up from germline, CDR1 is LNHDA and CDR2 is SQIVND (reference sequence). V lost 8 bases and J 5 bases, leaving 9 bases between the germline ends. There are 11 residues in the CDR3. The chain's CDR3 is CASGRGTEAFF. DNA for the CDR3: TGTGCCAGTGGACGTGGTACTGAAGCTTTCTTT.

V usage is TRBV29-1 and J usage is TRBJ2-5; the D is unclear. The CDR3 sequence is 12 residues long. The V gene's germline CDR1 is SQVTM and CDR2 ANQGSEA. V was clipped by 4 bases and J by 6 bases, with 12 bases between them. In DNA form, the CDR3 reads TGCAGCGTTGCGGTGGTTGGCAAGACCCAGTACTTC. Translating it yields CSVAVVGKTQYF.

V and J are TRBV12-3 or TRBV12-4 and TRBJ2-1; TRBD1 matches at 9 bases. The CDR3 contains 15 residues. Unmatched junction bases numbered 11, after V lost 6 bases and J lost 8 bases. CDR3 residues: CASRARDRVWDEQFF. The DNA of the CDR3 is TGTGCCAGCAGGGCCCGGGACAGGGTTTGGGATGAGCAGTTCTTC.

This clonotype was found a few times. The V and J genes are TRBV5-1 and TRBJ1-1, with 7 bases aligning to TRBD1. Trimming cost V 4 bases and J 4 bases; bases outside gene matches: 7. CDR1 is SGHRS and CDR2 is YFSETQ in the germline V gene. The CDR3 runs to 14 residues. Written as DNA, the CDR3 is TGCGCCAGCAGCGCCATGACAGGGAGCACTGAAGCTTTCTTT. Translating it yields CASSAMTGSTEAFF.

The CDR3 protein is CAWDREGTEAFF. The DNA of the CDR3 is TGTGCCTGGGACAGAGAGGGCACTGAAGCTTTCTTT. This chain links TRBV30 with TRBJ1-1; maybe TRBD1 (5 bases). Trimming took off 5 bases at V and 4 bases at J, with 11 bases between the two ends. The CDR3 runs 12 residues. Germline values: CDR1 GTSNPN, CDR2 SVGIG (reference sequence).